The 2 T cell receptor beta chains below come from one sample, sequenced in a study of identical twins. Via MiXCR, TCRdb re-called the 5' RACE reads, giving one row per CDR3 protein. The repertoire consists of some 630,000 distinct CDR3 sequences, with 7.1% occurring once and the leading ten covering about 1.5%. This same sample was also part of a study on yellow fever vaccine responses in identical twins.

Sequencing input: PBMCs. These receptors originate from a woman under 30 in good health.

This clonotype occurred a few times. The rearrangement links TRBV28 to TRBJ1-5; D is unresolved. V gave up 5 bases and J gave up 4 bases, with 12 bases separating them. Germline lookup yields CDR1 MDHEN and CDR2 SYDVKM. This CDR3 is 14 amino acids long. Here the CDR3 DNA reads TGTGCCAGCAGTCGGGCCCGCGATAATCAGCCCCAGCATTTT. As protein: CASSRARDNQPQHF.

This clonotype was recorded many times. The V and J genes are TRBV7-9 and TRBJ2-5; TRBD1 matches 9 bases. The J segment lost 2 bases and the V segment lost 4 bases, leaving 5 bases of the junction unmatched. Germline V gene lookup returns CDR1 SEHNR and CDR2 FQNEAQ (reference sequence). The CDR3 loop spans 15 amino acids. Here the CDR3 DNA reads TGTGCCAGCAGCTCCTACAGGGGGCTTCAAGAGACCCAGTACTTC. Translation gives CASSSYRGLQETQYF. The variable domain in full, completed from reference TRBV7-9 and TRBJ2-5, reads DTGVSQNPRHKITKRGQNVTFRCDPISEHNRLYWYRQTLGQGPEFLTYFQNEAQLEKSRLLSDRFSAERPKGSFSTLEIQRTEQGDSAMYLCASSSYRGLQETQYFGPGTRLLVL.